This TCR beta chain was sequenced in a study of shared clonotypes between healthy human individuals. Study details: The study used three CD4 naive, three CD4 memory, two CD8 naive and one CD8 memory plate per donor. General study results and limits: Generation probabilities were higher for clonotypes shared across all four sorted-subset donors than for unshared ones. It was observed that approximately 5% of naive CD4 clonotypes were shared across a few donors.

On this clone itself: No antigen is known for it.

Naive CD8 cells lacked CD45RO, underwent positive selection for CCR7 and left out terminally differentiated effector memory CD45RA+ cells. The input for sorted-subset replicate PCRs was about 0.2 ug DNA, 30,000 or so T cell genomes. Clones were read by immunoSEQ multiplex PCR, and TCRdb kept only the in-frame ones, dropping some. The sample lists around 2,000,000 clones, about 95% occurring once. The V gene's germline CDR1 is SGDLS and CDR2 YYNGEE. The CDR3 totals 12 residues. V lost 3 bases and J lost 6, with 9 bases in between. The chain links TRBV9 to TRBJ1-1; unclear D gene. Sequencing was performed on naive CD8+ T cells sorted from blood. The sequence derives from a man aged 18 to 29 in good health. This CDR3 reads CASSGPGAEAFF. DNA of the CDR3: TGTGCCAGCAGCGGCCCCGGGGCTGAAGCTTTCTTT.